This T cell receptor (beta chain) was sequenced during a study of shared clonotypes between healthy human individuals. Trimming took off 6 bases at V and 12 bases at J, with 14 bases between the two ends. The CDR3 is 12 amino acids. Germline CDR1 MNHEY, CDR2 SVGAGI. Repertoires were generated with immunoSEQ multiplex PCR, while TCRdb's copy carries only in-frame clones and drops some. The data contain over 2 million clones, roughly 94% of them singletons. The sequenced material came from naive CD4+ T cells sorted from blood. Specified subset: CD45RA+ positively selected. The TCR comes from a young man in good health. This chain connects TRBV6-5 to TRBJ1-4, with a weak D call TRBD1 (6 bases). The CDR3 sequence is CASRDSFGELFF. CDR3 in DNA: TGTGCCAGCAGGGACAGCTTTGGGGAACTGTTTTTT.